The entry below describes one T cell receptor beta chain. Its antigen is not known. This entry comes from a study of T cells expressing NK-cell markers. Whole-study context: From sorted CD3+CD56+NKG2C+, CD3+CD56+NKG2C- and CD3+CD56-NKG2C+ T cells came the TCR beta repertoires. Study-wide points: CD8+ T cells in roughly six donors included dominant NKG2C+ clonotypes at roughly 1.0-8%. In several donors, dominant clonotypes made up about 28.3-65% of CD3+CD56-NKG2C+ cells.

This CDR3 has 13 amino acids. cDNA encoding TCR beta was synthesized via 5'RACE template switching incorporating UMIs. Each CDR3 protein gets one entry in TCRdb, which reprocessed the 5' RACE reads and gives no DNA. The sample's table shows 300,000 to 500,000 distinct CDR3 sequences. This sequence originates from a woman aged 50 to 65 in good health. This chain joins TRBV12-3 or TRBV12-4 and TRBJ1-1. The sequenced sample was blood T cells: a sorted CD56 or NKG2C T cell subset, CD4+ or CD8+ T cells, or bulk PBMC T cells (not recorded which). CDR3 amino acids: CASTREGSKKAFF.